This T cell receptor (beta chain) was sequenced during a study of Ad26.COV2.S vaccination and SARS-CoV-2 variants. General study results and limits: Across vaccine and placebo recipients, the breadth of non-spike TCRs was similar. Total responses of T cells may have been underestimated by the analyses of TCR breadth and depth. Reports say spike-specific CD8+ and CD4+ T cell responses covered substantial breadth after vaccination.

With regard to this clone: Antigen unknown.

Libraries were prepared by immunoSEQ multiplex PCR; TCRdb keeps only in-frame clonotypes and omits some of them. The sample holds fewer than 100,000 clones; more than 70% are singletons and the top ten take 16%. The CDR3 is 13 amino acids. Trimming stripped 5 bases from V and 5 bases from J, with 13 bases between. The TCR sequence derives from a human donor who had recovered from COVID-19. The source was peripheral blood, collected after recovery from COVID-19. The chain links TRBV12-3 or TRBV12-4 to TRBJ2-7; D remains unclear. The CDR3 bases are TGTGCCAGCAGTCGAACTACTGTCGACGAGCAGTACTTC. Amino acids: CASSRTTVDEQYF.